These T cell receptor beta chains were read from a single sample in a study of identical twins. Each CDR3 protein gets one entry after TCRdb re-called the 5' RACE reads with MiXCR. The sample gives approximately 700,000 distinct CDR3 sequences, around 6.1% of which show up once; 1.5% to 2% is in the top ten. Sequencing input: naive T cells sorted from blood. All receptors come from a man in his late teens or twenties in good health. CDR3s include the opening cysteine and the closing phenylalanine or tryptophan. A D gene is named only where the DNA matches it firmly. Clone size is given for some rows only: seen once, a few or many times, or a class if the clone is expanded.

cdr3_nt: TGCAGCGTTCAGAAGGGGAATGAGCAGTTCTTC
cdr3_aa: CSVQKGNEQFF
j_call: TRBJ2-1
clone_size: many
d_call: -
v_call: TRBV29-1

cdr3_nt: TGTGCCAGCAGCTTAGGGGGACTAGCGGGAGGTCGTCAGCAGTTCTTC
cdr3_aa: CASSLGGLAGGRQQFF
j_call: TRBJ2-1
clone_size: few
d_call: TRBD2
v_call: TRBV11-3

cdr3_nt: TGTGCCAGCAGCTTACTGACAGGGGGGTCTGAAGCTTTCTTT
cdr3_aa: CASSLLTGGSEAFF
j_call: TRBJ1-1
clone_size: many
d_call: TRBD1
v_call: TRBV7-2

cdr3_nt: TGTGCCAGCAGCCGTCGACAGGGAGGGACAGATACGCAGTATTTT
cdr3_aa: CASSRRQGGTDTQYF
j_call: TRBJ2-3
clone_size: many
d_call: -
v_call: TRBV7-2

cdr3_nt: TGTGCCAGCAGCCTCCGACCCCCCCCCGGGGAGCTGTTTTTT
cdr3_aa: CASSLRPPPGELFF
j_call: TRBJ2-2
clone_size: -
d_call: -
v_call: TRBV12-3/TRBV12-4

cdr3_nt: TGCAGCCCGCATGTCCCGAGCGATGAGCAGTTCTTC
cdr3_aa: CSPHVPSDEQFF
j_call: TRBJ2-1
clone_size: -
d_call: -
v_call: TRBV20-1

cdr3_nt: TGCGCCAGCAGTCGACAGGGGAGCTCTGGGGCCAACGTCCTGACTTTC
cdr3_aa: CASSRQGSSGANVLTF
j_call: TRBJ2-6
clone_size: many
d_call: TRBD1
v_call: TRBV5-1

cdr3_nt: TGTGCCAGCGCAATATCGGACCGTTCCTTCTTC
cdr3_aa: CASAISDRSFF
j_call: TRBJ2-7
clone_size: -
d_call: -
v_call: TRBV7-2

cdr3_nt: TGTGCCAGTCAAACCTTCACCCGCCCTGAAGCTTTCTTT
cdr3_aa: CASQTFTRPEAFF
j_call: TRBJ1-1
clone_size: -
d_call: -
v_call: TRBV12-3/TRBV12-4

cdr3_nt: TGCGCCAGCAGCCGGAAAGGGGCCGTCTACGAGCAGTACTTC
cdr3_aa: CASSRKGAVYEQYF
j_call: TRBJ2-7
clone_size: -
d_call: -
v_call: TRBV5-1

cdr3_nt: TGCAGTGCTAGGGGACAGGGGTTCCCTGGGGCCAACGTCCTGACTTTC
cdr3_aa: CSARGQGFPGANVLTF
j_call: TRBJ2-6
clone_size: few
d_call: TRBD1
v_call: TRBV20-1

cdr3_nt: TGTGCCAGCAGCCAAGGAGGGGGTGGTGAGCAGTTCTTC
cdr3_aa: CASSQGGGGEQFF
j_call: TRBJ2-1
clone_size: -
d_call: -
v_call: TRBV3-1

cdr3_nt: TGCGCCAGCAGCTTGCGACCGATGAACACTGAAGCTTTCTTT
cdr3_aa: CASSLRPMNTEAFF
j_call: TRBJ1-1
clone_size: many
d_call: -
v_call: TRBV5-1

cdr3_nt: TGTGCCAGCAGTCCCCGGACAGGGGAGCAGAAACTGTTTTTT
cdr3_aa: CASSPRTGEQKLFF
j_call: TRBJ1-4
clone_size: few
d_call: TRBD1
v_call: TRBV27

cdr3_nt: TGCAGTGCTAGAGTTAAACCGGGACTAGCGGGAGTTGAGCAGTTCTTC
cdr3_aa: CSARVKPGLAGVEQFF
j_call: TRBJ2-1
clone_size: many
d_call: TRBD2
v_call: TRBV20-1

cdr3_nt: TGCGCCAGCAGCTTGGAACAGGCGCGCACAGATACGCAGTATTTT
cdr3_aa: CASSLEQARTDTQYF
j_call: TRBJ2-3
clone_size: many
d_call: -
v_call: TRBV5-1

cdr3_nt: TGTGCCAGCTCCCGGACAGGGTTCACAGATACGCAGTATTTT
cdr3_aa: CASSRTGFTDTQYF
j_call: TRBJ2-3
clone_size: many
d_call: TRBD1
v_call: TRBV25-1

cdr3_nt: TGTGCCAGCAGGCGGGGGACGAACACTGAAGCTTTCTTT
cdr3_aa: CASRRGTNTEAFF
j_call: TRBJ1-1
clone_size: -
d_call: -
v_call: TRBV12-3/TRBV12-4

cdr3_nt: TGTGCCAGCAGCTTGACGGGACAGGGCCTGGAGGGTACCCAGTACTTC
cdr3_aa: CASSLTGQGLEGTQYF
j_call: TRBJ2-5
clone_size: few
d_call: TRBD1
v_call: TRBV11-2

cdr3_nt: TGCGCCAGCAGCCAAGCGGTCGGCGGGAGGGCCCCTGTCTCCTACAATGAGCAGTTCTTC
cdr3_aa: CASSQAVGGRAPVSYNEQFF
j_call: TRBJ2-1
clone_size: many
d_call: TRBD2
v_call: TRBV4-3

cdr3_nt: TGTGCCAGCAGTTTAACACAGGCTACCGGTGGGAATTCACCCCTCCACTTT
cdr3_aa: CASSLTQATGGNSPLHF
j_call: TRBJ1-6
clone_size: -
d_call: -
v_call: TRBV12-3/TRBV12-4

cdr3_nt: TGTGCCAGCAGTTCCCTGGACGGGAACACTGAAGCTTTCTTT
cdr3_aa: CASSSLDGNTEAFF
j_call: TRBJ1-1
clone_size: many
d_call: -
v_call: TRBV12-3/TRBV12-4

cdr3_nt: TGCGCCAGCAGTGACGTGAAGCCGGTTGAGCAGTTCTTC
cdr3_aa: CASSDVKPVEQFF
j_call: TRBJ2-1
clone_size: -
d_call: -
v_call: TRBV10-2

cdr3_nt: TGCAGTGCTAGAGATCGGCTAGCGGGGTCCTACGAGCAGTACTTC
cdr3_aa: CSARDRLAGSYEQYF
j_call: TRBJ2-7
clone_size: many
d_call: TRBD2
v_call: TRBV20-1

cdr3_nt: TGTGCCAGCAGCTCCCCAGCTAGCGGGCCATACTACGAGCAGTACTTC
cdr3_aa: CASSSPASGPYYEQYF
j_call: TRBJ2-7
clone_size: few
d_call: TRBD2
v_call: TRBV7-9

cdr3_nt: TGCAGTGCTGGGGGGGTTCTAGCGGGGACCACAGATACGCAGTATTTT
cdr3_aa: CSAGGVLAGTTDTQYF
j_call: TRBJ2-3
clone_size: many
d_call: TRBD2
v_call: TRBV20-1

cdr3_nt: TGTGCCTGGACTCACATGGTGGATTACAATGAGCAGTTCTTC
cdr3_aa: CAWTHMVDYNEQFF
j_call: TRBJ2-1
clone_size: few
d_call: -
v_call: TRBV30

cdr3_nt: TGCAGCGTGGTGGTAGGACTGATAACCACCTACGAGCAGTACTTC
cdr3_aa: CSVVVGLITTYEQYF
j_call: TRBJ2-7
clone_size: many
d_call: -
v_call: TRBV29-1

cdr3_nt: TGTGCCAGTAGTATCCGGTCGGGGGCCAACGTCCTGACTTTC
cdr3_aa: CASSIRSGANVLTF
j_call: TRBJ2-6
clone_size: -
d_call: -
v_call: TRBV19

cdr3_nt: TGTGCCAGCAGCTTTTTGTTTCAGCCCGTCGATGAGCAGTTCTTC
cdr3_aa: CASSFLFQPVDEQFF
j_call: TRBJ2-1
clone_size: many
d_call: -
v_call: TRBV7-8

cdr3_nt: TGTGCCAGCAGCGACTTTTTGGGCGGGAGTCCACGGAATGAGCAGTTCTTC
cdr3_aa: CASSDFLGGSPRNEQFF
j_call: TRBJ2-1
clone_size: many
d_call: TRBD2
v_call: TRBV7-9

cdr3_nt: TGTGCCAGCTTCTGGACAGCGAACACCGGGGAGCTGTTTTTT
cdr3_aa: CASFWTANTGELFF
j_call: TRBJ2-2
clone_size: few
d_call: -
v_call: TRBV6-1

cdr3_nt: TGTGCCAGCAGCGGGACGGGGGGCGCGGGCGAGCAGTACTTC
cdr3_aa: CASSGTGGAGEQYF
j_call: TRBJ2-7
clone_size: many
d_call: -
v_call: TRBV9

cdr3_nt: TGTGCCAGCAGCCTCATCAGGGGGGTGCGCGAGCAGTACTTC
cdr3_aa: CASSLIRGVREQYF
j_call: TRBJ2-7
clone_size: few
d_call: -
v_call: TRBV27

cdr3_nt: TGCGCCAGCAGCTTGAGGGACGATACGCAGTATTTT
cdr3_aa: CASSLRDDTQYF
j_call: TRBJ2-3
clone_size: many
d_call: -
v_call: TRBV5-1

cdr3_nt: TGCAGCGTTGAACAAGCCAAAAACATTCAGTACTTC
cdr3_aa: CSVEQAKNIQYF
j_call: TRBJ2-4
clone_size: few
d_call: -
v_call: TRBV29-1

cdr3_nt: TGTGCCATCAGTGAATTCGTTCCAGGCAGCAGCACAGATACGCAGTATTTT
cdr3_aa: CAISEFVPGSSTDTQYF
j_call: TRBJ2-3
clone_size: many
d_call: -
v_call: TRBV10-3

cdr3_nt: TGTGCCAGTACCAGTGAGGGAGCGGAAGCTTTCTTT
cdr3_aa: CASTSEGAEAFF
j_call: TRBJ1-1
clone_size: few
d_call: -
v_call: TRBV19

cdr3_nt: TGCAGTGCCCAGAGAGGGCGCGGGGGCAATCAGCCCCAGCATTTT
cdr3_aa: CSAQRGRGGNQPQHF
j_call: TRBJ1-5
clone_size: many
d_call: -
v_call: TRBV20-1

cdr3_nt: TGTGCCAGCAGCCAAGTGGACGGGAGGTCGCAGTATTTT
cdr3_aa: CASSQVDGRSQYF
j_call: TRBJ2-3
clone_size: -
d_call: TRBD2
v_call: TRBV14

cdr3_nt: TGTGCCAGCAGTTACGGCAGGGGCGGCTACGAGCAGTACTTC
cdr3_aa: CASSYGRGGYEQYF
j_call: TRBJ2-7
clone_size: few
d_call: -
v_call: TRBV6-5

cdr3_nt: TGTGCCAGCAGCTCGGGACTTTCTGAGCAGTTCTTC
cdr3_aa: CASSSGLSEQFF
j_call: TRBJ2-1
clone_size: -
d_call: -
v_call: TRBV11-2

cdr3_nt: TGTGCCAGCAGCTTAGTGGAGATCAATCAGCCCCAGCATTTT
cdr3_aa: CASSLVEINQPQHF
j_call: TRBJ1-5
clone_size: -
d_call: -
v_call: TRBV7-2

cdr3_nt: TGTGCCAGCAGCAACCCCGACAGGTGGAATACCCCTAACTATGGCTACACCTTC
cdr3_aa: CASSNPDRWNTPNYGYTF
j_call: TRBJ1-2
clone_size: few
d_call: -
v_call: TRBV21-1

cdr3_nt: TGTGCCAGCAGTCATGGGGCAGGGGGCGCCGAGACCCAGTACTTC
cdr3_aa: CASSHGAGGAETQYF
j_call: TRBJ2-5
clone_size: -
d_call: TRBD1
v_call: TRBV6-1

cdr3_nt: TGCGCCAGCAGCTCCGGGACTAGGGGCAATGAGCAGTTCTTC
cdr3_aa: CASSSGTRGNEQFF
j_call: TRBJ2-1
clone_size: few
d_call: TRBD2
v_call: TRBV5-1

cdr3_nt: TGTGCCAGCAGCCAAGGCCGAGGGAGGGATCAGCCCCAGCATTTT
cdr3_aa: CASSQGRGRDQPQHF
j_call: TRBJ1-5
clone_size: -
d_call: -
v_call: TRBV3-1

cdr3_nt: TGTGCCAGCAGCTTAGTGCCTGGGGCTGGAAACACCATATATTTT
cdr3_aa: CASSLVPGAGNTIYF
j_call: TRBJ1-3
clone_size: few
d_call: -
v_call: TRBV7-9

cdr3_nt: TGTGCCAGCACTTTGGCGGGACGTAGCACAGATACGCAGTATTTT
cdr3_aa: CASTLAGRSTDTQYF
j_call: TRBJ2-3
clone_size: many
d_call: -
v_call: TRBV6-5